This entry lists 32 T cell receptor beta chains sequenced from one sample in a study of blood T cells in healthy people across ages. Primed by a sample-barcoded 5' primer and a J-beta primer mix, a second PCR proceeded for about 6 to 11 cycles. MiXCR, applied by TCRdb to the 5' RACE reads, yields one record per CDR3 protein. This sample carries 870,000 or so distinct CDR3 sequences, 29% of them seen once, and the ten largest clones take approximately 15%. The sequencing sample was made of blood. Source of these receptors: a woman older than 75 in good health.

The gene calls are TRBV18 and TRBJ2-5, with D uncertain. Germline V lookup: CDR1 KGHSH, CDR2 LQKENI. The CDR3 covers 14 residues. The germline V and J ends were trimmed by 6 bases and 4 bases, with 15 bases remaining between them. Here the CDR3 reads CASSPGDGRETQYF. The CDR3, as DNA: TGTGCCAGCTCTCCAGGCGACGGGCGAGAGACCCAGTACTTC.

The V call is TRBV12-3 or TRBV12-4, the J call TRBJ2-3; D is possibly TRBD2 (5 bases). This CDR3 contains 14 residues. Trimming took 3 bases from V and 4 from J, leaving 11 bases between them. The CDR3 loop is CASSLRARADTQYF. CDR3 nucleotides: TGTGCCAGCAGTTTGAGAGCGAGGGCAGATACGCAGTATTTT.

This clonotype came up many times. A clone one base away is much larger, so this may be a read error. The chain couples TRBV7-9 to TRBJ2-3, with D possibly being TRBD1 (6 bases). V lost 4 bases to trimming and J lost 6 bases, with 14 bases between them. CDR1 and CDR2 from the germline V gene are SEHNR and FQNEAQ (reference sequence). The CDR3 is 14 amino acids. CDR3 loop: CASSWGRQLDTQYF. CDR3 in DNA: TGTGCCAGCAGCTGGGGGCGTCAGCTGGATACGCAGTATTTT.

This clonotype came up a few times. The chain recombines TRBV18 with TRBJ2-3, with 9 bases identical to TRBD2. After removal of 3 bases from V and 4 bases from J, the junction contained 5 bases not matched to a gene. The CDR3 is made up of 15 amino acids. Germline CDR1 and CDR2: KGHSH and LQKENI. The CDR3: CASSPGTSRADTQYF. CDR3 bases: TGTGCCAGCTCACCTGGGACTAGCAGAGCAGATACGCAGTATTTT.

Regarding this clonotype: The junction does not match germline at one end; this may be a read error. The gene calls are TRBV12-3 or TRBV12-4 and TRBJ2-1; TRBD1 agrees at 10 bases. There are 16 residues in the CDR3. Written as DNA, the CDR3 is TGTGCCGGCAGAGCCCCCGGGACAGGGGAGGGAGAGACCCAGTTCTTC. Translating it yields CAGRAPGTGEGETQFF.

Remarks on this clonotype: Just one base apart from a much larger clone, this may be a read error. This chain uses TRBV7-9 with TRBJ2-1; D is perhaps TRBD1 (6 bases). TRBJ2-7 explains the end of the DNA better; the J call may be wrong. The germline V gene has CDR1 SEHNR and CDR2 FQNEAQ (reference sequence). This CDR3 is 14 amino acids long. This chain's CDR3 is CAESGESSYNEQYF. In nucleotides, the CDR3 is TGTGCCGAGTCAGGGGAAAGCTCCTACAATGAGCAGTACTTC.

This clonotype came up many times. The chain couples TRBV10-1 to TRBJ2-3; 7 nucleotides line up with TRBD2. The CDR3 length is 15 residues. Germline lookup yields CDR1 WNHNN and CDR2 SYGVQD (reference sequence). J lost 1 base, V lost 3 bases, and 4 bases had no gene match. DNA of the CDR3: TGCGCCAGCAGTGAAAGCGGGGTACGCACAGATACGCAGTATTTT. It yields the protein CASSESGVRTDTQYF.

The sample holds many counts of this clonotype. This chain connects TRBV5-1 to TRBJ2-1; D is unresolved. CDR1 and CDR2 from the germline V gene are SGHRS and YFSETQ. V was pared by 0 bases and J by 6 bases, with 10 bases between. The CDR3 sequence is 14 residues long. The CDR3 nucleotides are TGCGCCAGCAGCTTGGTGGCTACGGGCAATGAGCAGTTCTTC. It specifies CASSLVATGNEQFF.

Ten or more counts support this clonotype. The chain joins TRBV12-3 or TRBV12-4 to TRBJ2-7; perhaps TRBD2 as D (5 bases). Trimming stripped 5 bases from V and 6 bases from J, with 17 bases between. This CDR3 has 14 residues. The CDR3 loop is CASSQAGAVSEQYF. The CDR3, as DNA: TGTGCCAGCAGTCAGGCGGGTGCGGTGTCCGAGCAGTACTTC.

This clonotype showed up many times. The chain employs TRBV18 and TRBJ2-3, with TRBD1 identical over 8 bases. After removal of 5 bases from V and 3 bases from J, the junction contained 7 bases not matched to a gene. Germline V gene sequence: CDR1 KGHSH, CDR2 LQKENI. This CDR3 has 15 amino acids. The CDR3 spells CASSKPGQVTDTQYF. In nucleotides, the CDR3 is TGTGCCAGCTCAAAACCGGGACAGGTGACAGATACGCAGTATTTT.

This clonotype was observed a handful of times. An end of the junction does not agree with germline; a read error may underlie this. The V gene is TRBV7-2, the J gene TRBJ1-2, with a weak D call TRBD1 (5 bases). The germline V gene has CDR1 SGHTA and CDR2 FQGNSA. The CDR3 is 13 amino acids. CDR3 sequence (DNA): TGTGCCAGCAGCTTAGATATGGGGCAAGGCTACACTTTC. Its protein product is CASSLDMGQGYTF.

The sample holds many counts of this clonotype. The genes are TRBV7-2 and TRBJ2-1; D unresolved. Germline CDR1 reads SGHTA; CDR2 reads FQGNSA. V was pared by 3 bases and J by 0 bases, with 9 bases between. CDR3 length: 15 amino acids. CDR3 loop: CASSFERNSYNEQFF. CDR3 bases: TGTGCCAGCAGCTTTGAGCGAAACTCCTACAATGAGCAGTTCTTC.

This clonotype was detected a few times. V usage is TRBV5-1 and J usage is TRBJ2-2; no firm D call. Trimming cost V 4 bases and J 7 bases, with 11 bases left between them. Germline lookup yields CDR1 SGHRS and CDR2 YFSETQ. The CDR3 length is 13 residues. The CDR3 DNA reads TGCGCCAGCAGCCGATGGGTTGACGGGGAGCTGTTTTTT. Protein: CASSRWVDGELFF.

The chain combines TRBV28 with TRBJ1-5; 10 bases agree with TRBD1. The CDR3 has 15 residues. CDR1 and CDR2 (germline): MDHEN, SYDVKM. V was clipped by 8 bases and J by 7 bases; unmatched bases: 11. The CDR3 DNA reads TGTGCCAGCTCGACTCGGCGGACAGGGGGACAGCCCCAGCATTTT. Amino acid sequence: CASSTRRTGGQPQHF.

The CDR3 region is CASSQGPPARETQYF. DNA of the CDR3: TGTGCCAGCAGCCAAGGTCCGCCAGCTCGGGAGACCCAGTACTTC. The chain uses TRBV3-1 and TRBJ2-4; no firm D call. Matching the DNA end better, TRBJ2-5 makes the J call doubtful. The CDR3 length is 15 residues. Germline V gene lookup returns CDR1 LGHDT and CDR2 YNNKEL (reference sequence).

This clonotype has at least ten counts. The chain carries TRBV12-3 or TRBV12-4 and TRBJ2-3, with 7 nucleotides matching TRBD1. CDR3 length: 13 amino acids. J gave up 5 bases and V 6 bases, and 5 bases lay outside the gene matches. The CDR3 bases are TGTGCCAGCAGCTCAACAGGGGAAGATACGCAGTATTTT. It codes for CASSSTGEDTQYF.

This clonotype was detected ten times or more. The genes are TRBV20-1 and TRBJ2-1; 7 bases match TRBD2. Germline V lookup: CDR1 DFQATT, CDR2 SNEGSKA (reference sequence). CDR3 length: 17 residues. Unmatched junction bases numbered 15, after V lost 0 bases and J lost 7 bases. CDR3 coding DNA: TGCAGTGCTAGAGACCTAGTTCTAAGCCAGGGAGGGAATGAGCAGTTCTTC. It encodes CSARDLVLSQGGNEQFF.

On this clonotype: This sequence may be a read error, since a much larger clone differs from it by one base. This chain connects TRBV7-9 to TRBJ1-2; D remains unclear. The CDR3 is 12 amino acids. Germline-derived CDR1 and CDR2 are SEHNR and FQNEAQ (reference sequence). CDR3 nucleotide sequence: TGTGCCAACAGCTTAGCAAACGGTGGCTACACCTTC. This sequence encodes CANSLANGGYTF.

This clonotype was counted only a few times. An end of the junction does not agree with germline; a read error may underlie this. The chain employs TRBV6-5 and TRBJ1-6, with D unresolved. The germline gives CDR1 MNHEY, CDR2 SVGAGI. CDR3 size: 15 residues. The CDR3 DNA is TGTGCCAGCAGTTCGACCCAGATTATTAATTCAGCCCTCCACTTT. Its protein product is CASSSTQIINSALHF.

The CDR3 nucleotides are TGTGCCAGCAGTGGAGCGGGAGGCACGTTAGATACGCAGTATTTT. It codes for CASSGAGGTLDTQYF. V gene TRBV27 combines with J gene TRBJ2-3; 9 bases are shared with TRBD2. Per the germline V gene, CDR1 is MNHEY and CDR2 is SMNVEV (reference sequence). The CDR3 has 15 residues. After removal of 5 bases from V and 5 bases from J, the junction contained 8 bases not matched to a gene.

A few counts support this clonotype. The chain joins TRBV28 to TRBJ1-6; weak D call: TRBD1 (5 bases). This CDR3 has 13 residues. The germline gives CDR1 MDHEN, CDR2 SYDVKM. V was pared by 6 bases and J by 3 bases, with 6 bases between. For the CDR3, the DNA is TGTGCCAGCAGGGACAACTATAATTCACCCCTCCACTTT. Protein product: CASRDNYNSPLHF.

This clonotype occurred many times. The V and J genes are TRBV7-9 and TRBJ1-5; D may be TRBD1 (5 bases). CDR3 length: 13 amino acids. CDR1 is SEHNR, CDR2 FQNEAQ, per germline (reference sequence). Trimming cost V 3 bases and J 3 bases, with 6 bases left between them. The CDR3 region is CASSLGDNQPQHF. The CDR3 nucleotides read TGTGCCAGCAGCTTGGGGGACAATCAGCCCCAGCATTTT.

There are many counts of this clonotype. The gene calls are TRBV7-9 and TRBJ2-5; a possible D gene is TRBD1 (6 bases). The ends were cut back, 1 base at V and 6 bases at J, with 15 bases in the middle. The CDR3 extends over 15 amino acids. Germline V gene lookup returns CDR1 SEHNR and CDR2 FQNEAQ (reference sequence). In DNA, the CDR3 is TGTGCCAGCAGCTTAGGGACAGTCGTCGGGAAGACCCAGTACTTC. This gives the protein CASSLGTVVGKTQYF.

This clonotype was counted between two and nine times. V usage is TRBV10-2 and J usage is TRBJ1-1; perhaps TRBD1 as D (5 bases). Germline values: CDR1 WSHSY, CDR2 SAAADI. The CDR3 runs to 13 residues. V was clipped by 9 bases and J by 1 base, with 12 bases between them. The CDR3 reads CASKTVWNTEAFF. The CDR3 bases are TGCGCCAGTAAGACAGTATGGAACACTGAAGCTTTCTTT.

This clonotype was found a few times. The chain couples TRBV27 to TRBJ2-1; 9 nucleotides line up with TRBD1. Trimming at V came to 8 bases and at J to 8 bases, leaving 4 bases not matched to a gene. Germline lookup yields CDR1 MNHEY and CDR2 SMNVEV (reference sequence). This CDR3 is built from 12 residues. For the CDR3, the DNA is TGTGCCAGCCGGACAGGGGCGCATGAGCAGTTCTTC. Translating it yields CASRTGAHEQFF.

This clonotype was recorded many times. The chain couples TRBV15 to TRBJ1-1; possibly TRBD1 for D (6 bases). Trimming removed 3 bases from V and 12 bases from J, with 20 bases in between. CDR1 and CDR2 from the germline V gene are LNHNV and YYDKDF (reference sequence). This CDR3 spans 14 amino acids. Here the CDR3 DNA reads TGTGCCACCAGCAGGGACGGACAGATGGCTCGCCCTTTCTTT. Amino acids: CATSRDGQMARPFF.

This clonotype was seen a handful of times. The genes are TRBV7-9 and TRBJ2-4; the match to TRBD2 covers 12 bases. V gave up 5 bases and J gave up 3 bases; unmatched junction bases: 17. The V gene's germline CDR1 is SEHNR and CDR2 FQNEAQ (reference sequence). CDR3 length: 20 amino acids. CDR3 sequence reads: CASSHDLASGGAEGKNIQYF. The DNA for the CDR3 is TGTGCCAGCAGCCATGACTTGGCTAGCGGGGGGGCCGAAGGCAAAAACATTCAGTACTTC.

This clonotype was picked up a small number of times. This chain's CDR3 is CAIMASGGARETQYF. Written as DNA, the CDR3 is TGTGCCATCATGGCTAGCGGGGGGGCCAGAGAGACCCAGTACTTC. This chain joins TRBV10-3 and TRBJ2-5; 12 nucleotides line up with TRBD2. Germline CDR1 reads ENHRY; CDR2 reads SYGVKD. This CDR3 has 15 amino acids. The V segment lost 7 bases and the J segment 4 bases; nucleotides outside the gene matches: 7.

Of note for this clonotype: It may be a read error: a sequence one base away is much more abundant. This sequence joins TRBV20-1 and TRBJ2-5, with TRBD2 matching 7 bases. The germline V gene has CDR1 DFQATT and CDR2 SNEGSKA (reference sequence). V trimming: 6 bases; J trimming: 4 bases; junction bases outside the gene matches: 11. This CDR3 has 14 residues. CDR3: CSAKTSSSRETQYF. The CDR3 nucleotides read TGCAGTGCCAAGACTAGCTCAAGCCGAGAGACCCAGTACTTC.

The chain carries TRBV7-2 and TRBJ2-1; 7 positions match TRBD1. The end of the DNA aligns better with TRBJ2-7, so the J call may be wrong. The germline CDR1 and CDR2 sequences are SGHTA and FQGNSA. The CDR3 sequence is 17 residues long. The CDR3 reads CASSPEGTATSYNEQYF. The CDR3 bases are TGTGCCAGCAGCCCGGAAGGGACAGCTACTTCCTACAATGAGCAGTACTTC.

This clonotype was recorded at least ten times. One end of the junction varies from germline; a read error may be responsible. The chain joins TRBV7-7 to TRBJ2-3, with 11 bases that match TRBD2. Looked up from germline, CDR1 is SSHAT and CDR2 is FNYEAQ (reference sequence). The length of the CDR3 is 15 residues. This chain's CDR3 is CASSLKGTSGDTQYF. The CDR3 DNA follows: TGTGCTAGCAGCTTAAAAGGGACTAGCGGTGATACGCAGTATTTT. Supplemented by reference TRBV7-7 and TRBJ2-3, the full variable domain reads GAGVSQSPRYKVTKRGQDVTLRCDPISSHATLYWYQQALGQGPEFLTYFNYEAQPDKSGLPSDRFSAERPEGSISTLTIQRTEQRDSAMYRCASSLKGTSGDTQYFGPGTRLTVL.

This clonotype was found many times. V and J are TRBV7-2 and TRBJ1-6, with D hard to call. Per germline, CDR1 SGHTA and CDR2 FQGNSA. This CDR3 is 13 amino acids long. V lost 4 bases, J lost 7 bases, and 8 bases lay in between. For the CDR3, the DNA is TGTGCCAGCAGCTCTTGGGTAAATTCACCCCTCCACTTT. Protein sequence: CASSSWVNSPLHF.